This TCR beta chain appears in the sequencing data of a study of blood T cell repertoires in COVID-19. Background on the study: Samples came from the United States, Italy and Spain, spanning acute and convalescent COVID-19.

In the original workflow: Quantification of nucleated cells was approximated via reference gene primer amplification. Generated by immunoSEQ multiplex PCR, the TCRdb table keeps only in-frame clones and is missing some. The DNA gave D and trimming, while V, J and clone size come from that table. The data show roughly 300,000 clones, nearly 90% seen once. Germline CDR1 reads KGHDR; CDR2 reads SFDVKD. Trimming cost V 9 bases and J 4 bases; bases outside gene matches: 5. This CDR3 has 14 residues. The gene calls are TRBV24-1 and TRBJ2-1; TRBD1 agrees at 10 bases. Specimen: peripheral blood. The clonotype originates from a man younger than 35 with active or convalescent COVID-19. CDR3 sequence reads: CATAGTGDYNEQFF. The CDR3 region has the DNA TGTGCCACCGCAGGGACAGGGGATTACAATGAGCAGTTCTTC.